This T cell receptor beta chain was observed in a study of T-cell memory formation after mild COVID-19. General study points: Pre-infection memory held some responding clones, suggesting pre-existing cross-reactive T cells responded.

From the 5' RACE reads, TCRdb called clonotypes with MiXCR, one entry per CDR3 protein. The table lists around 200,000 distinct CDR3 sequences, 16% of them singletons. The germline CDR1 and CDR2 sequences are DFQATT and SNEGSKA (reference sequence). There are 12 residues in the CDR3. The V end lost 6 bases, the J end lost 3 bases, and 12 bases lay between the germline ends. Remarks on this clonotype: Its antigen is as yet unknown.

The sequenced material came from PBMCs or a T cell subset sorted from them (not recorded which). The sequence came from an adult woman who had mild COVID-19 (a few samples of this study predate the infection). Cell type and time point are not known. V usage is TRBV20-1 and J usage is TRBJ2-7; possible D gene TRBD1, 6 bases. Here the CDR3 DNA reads TGCAGTGCCCGAAGAGGGGGCTACGAGCAGTACTTC. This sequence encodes CSARRGGYEQYF.